This TCR beta chain came from a study of T cells in Graves' hyperthyroidism and ophthalmopathy. Across the whole study: Any treatment followed the collection of peripheral blood at initial diagnosis. Whole-study findings and limits: Classification by a 13 V-J model distinguished ophthalmopathy from stable hyperthyroidism.

The V and J ends lost 2 bases and 8 bases respectively, with 13 bases between them. Per the germline V gene, CDR1 is SGDLS and CDR2 is YYNGEE. This CDR3 is built from 13 residues. This clonotype was recorded a few times. Its antigen is not known. TCR beta CDR3 sequences were amplified from RNA transcripts. The study used the HTBI primer set for a first-round RT-PCR of the TCR CDR3. A single record per CDR3 protein comes from TCRdb applying MiXCR to the multiplex PCR reads. The sample lists more than 500,000 distinct CDR3 sequences; about 16% were seen once. Investigators excluded patients with uncontrolled infection, other autoimmune disease, pregnancy or lactation. Clinical symptoms, serum thyroxine, TRAb, thyroid ultrasound and orbital computed tomography established diagnosis.

J is TRBJ1-1 and V is TRBV9, with a tentative D call TRBD1 (5 bases). The source is a woman aged 25 to 39 with Graves' ophthalmopathy. Sequencing was carried out using blood. The CDR3 protein is CASSVAPGPEAFF. The CDR3 region has the DNA TGTGCCAGCAGCGTGGCCCCGGGACCAGAAGCTTTCTTT. Combining the CDR3 with reference TRBV9 and TRBJ1-1 gives the whole variable domain DSGVTQTPKHLITATGQRVTLRCSPRSGDLSVYWYQQSLDQGLQFLIQYYNGEERAKGNILERFSAQQFPDLHSELNLSSLELGDSALYFCASSVAPGPEAFFGQGTRLTVV.